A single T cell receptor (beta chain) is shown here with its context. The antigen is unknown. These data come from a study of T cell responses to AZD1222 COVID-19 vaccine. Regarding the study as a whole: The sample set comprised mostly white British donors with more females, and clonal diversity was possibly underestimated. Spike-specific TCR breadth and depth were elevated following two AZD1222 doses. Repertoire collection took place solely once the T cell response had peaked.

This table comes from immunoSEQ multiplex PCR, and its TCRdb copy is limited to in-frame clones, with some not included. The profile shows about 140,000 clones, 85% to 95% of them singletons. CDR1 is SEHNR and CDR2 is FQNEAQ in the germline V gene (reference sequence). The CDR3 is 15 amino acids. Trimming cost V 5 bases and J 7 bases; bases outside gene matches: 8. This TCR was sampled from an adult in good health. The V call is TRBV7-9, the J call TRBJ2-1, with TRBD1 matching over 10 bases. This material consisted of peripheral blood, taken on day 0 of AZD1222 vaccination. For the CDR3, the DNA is TGTGCCAGCAGCGCCAGACAGGGGGCGGTTAATGAGCAGTTCTTC. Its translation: CASSARQGAVNEQFF.